The source of this T cell receptor (beta chain) is a study of blood T cell repertoires in COVID-19. Trimming removed 4 bases at V and 0 bases at J, with 12 bases between. Germline loops: CDR1 SGHVS, CDR2 FQNEAQ. The CDR3 sequence is 15 residues long. Patients in Seattle were enrolled during active infection, then followed longitudinally. The authors' processing: Nucleated cell number was recorded as an estimate derived from reference gene primer amplification. TCRdb's copy holds only in-frame clones and misses some; the assay was immunoSEQ multiplex PCR. That table supplies the V and J calls and clone size; D and trimming were determined from the DNA. The sample contains 300,000 to 350,000 clones, more than 80% of which appear only once.

This TCR was recovered from a woman in her twenties or thirties with COVID-19, enrolled during active disease. V is TRBV7-8 and J is TRBJ1-1; D is unresolved. Sequenced: peripheral blood. The CDR3 sequence is CASSSETGMNTEAFF. CDR3 coding DNA: TGTGCCAGCAGCTCGGAGACCGGAATGAACACTGAAGCTTTCTTT.